One and the same sample provided the 27 T cell receptor beta chains below, sequenced in a study of blood T cell repertoires in COVID-19. Repertoires were generated with immunoSEQ multiplex PCR, while TCRdb's copy carries only in-frame clones and drops some. The sample yields about 60,000 clones, roughly 76% seen once. Sequencing was done on a sample of peripheral blood. The receptors derive from a man aged 45 to 65 with active or convalescent COVID-19.

The chain combines TRBV19 with TRBJ1-3, with 7 bases lining up with TRBD1. CDR1 LNHDA and CDR2 SQIVND come from the germline V gene (reference sequence). The V segment lost 6 bases and the J segment 2 bases; nucleotides outside the gene matches: 4. This CDR3 spans 14 amino acids. CDR3 sequence: CASSSTGTGNTIYF. The CDR3 DNA reads as TGTGCCAGTAGCTCGACAGGGACTGGAAACACCATATATTTT.

The chain couples TRBV7-3 to TRBJ2-1; D unresolved. The CDR3 extends over 13 amino acids. V lost 2 bases and J 6 bases, leaving 8 bases between the germline ends. Germline loops: CDR1 SGHTA, CDR2 FQGTGA. The CDR3 is CASSLGLGNEQFF. CDR3 sequence (DNA): TGTGCCAGCAGCTTAGGTCTAGGCAATGAGCAGTTCTTC.

This clone was found many times. The chain employs TRBV5-6 and TRBJ2-1; D may be TRBD1 (6 bases). This CDR3 is built from 14 residues. Trimming stripped 4 bases from V and 6 bases from J, with 14 bases between. CDR1 SGHDT and CDR2 YYEEEE come from the germline V gene. CDR3: CASSQWGHPNEQFF. The DNA for the CDR3 is TGTGCCAGCAGCCAATGGGGACACCCCAATGAGCAGTTCTTC. The variable domain in full, with the rest retrieved from reference TRBV5-6 and TRBJ2-1, is DAGVTQSPTHLIKTRGQQVTLRCSPKSGHDTVSWYQQALGQGPQFIFQYYEEEERQRGNFPDRFSGHQFPNYSSELNVNALLLGDSALYLCASSQWGHPNEQFFGPGTRLTVL.

This rearrangement joins TRBV7-9 to TRBJ1-5; 10 bases fit TRBD1. Germline CDR1 reads SEHNR; CDR2 reads FQNEAQ (reference sequence). The CDR3 is 18 residues long. Trimming took 5 bases from V and 3 from J; bases not matched to a gene: 13. The CDR3: CASSGSGTGAGVNQPQHF. In DNA, the CDR3 is TGTGCCAGCAGCGGATCGGGGACAGGGGCCGGGGTCAATCAGCCCCAGCATTTT.

The chain carries TRBV30 and TRBJ1-1, with D unresolved. V was pared by 6 bases and J by 1 base, with 6 bases between. The germline V gene has CDR1 GTSNPN and CDR2 SVGIG (reference sequence). The CDR3 has 11 residues. CDR3: CACRGNTEAFF. CDR3 bases: TGTGCCTGTCGGGGGAACACTGAAGCTTTCTTT. Combining the CDR3 with reference TRBV30 and TRBJ1-1 gives the whole variable domain SQTIHQWPATLVQPVGSPLSLECTVEGTSNPNLYWYRQAAGRGLQLLFYSVGIGQISSEVPQNLSASRPQDRQFILSSKKLLLSDSGFYLCACRGNTEAFFGQGTRLTVV.

This clone was seen only a few times. Here the CDR3 DNA reads TGTGCCAGCGGGGAGGAGCGGGGAGCCTACGAGCAGTACTTC. Protein sequence: CASGEERGAYEQYF. V and J are TRBV7-9 and TRBJ2-7, with 7 bases identical to TRBD2. The CDR3 is made up of 14 amino acids. V dropped 8 bases and J dropped 2; count of bases not matched to a gene: 9. CDR1 SEHNR and CDR2 FQNEAQ come from the germline V gene (reference sequence).

CDR3 coding DNA: TGCAGCGCGCGGAGCTCCTATAATTCACCCCTCCACTTT. Protein: CSARSSYNSPLHF. The rearrangement links TRBV29-1 to TRBJ1-6, with no clear D. Germline loops: CDR1 SQVTM, CDR2 ANQGSEA. This CDR3 has 13 amino acids. V was cut by 7 bases and J by 0 bases, with 7 bases left in between.

The chain joins TRBV7-9 to TRBJ2-3; D call uncertain. This CDR3 region has 14 residues. Germline values: CDR1 SEHNR, CDR2 FQNEAQ (reference sequence). Trimming removed 1 base from V and 4 bases from J, with 9 bases in between. CDR3 nucleotides: TGTGCCAGCAGCTTAGGTTGGGCCGCAGATACGCAGTATTTT. Translation: CASSLGWAADTQYF.

The genes are TRBV7-2 and TRBJ1-1; 7 bases map to TRBD1. In germline, CDR1 is SGHTA, CDR2 FQGNSA. The CDR3 spans 14 residues. The ends lost 2 bases at V and 4 bases at J; junction bases unmatched: 4. CDR3 nucleotides: TGTGCCAGCAGCTTAATTCCAGGGGGCACTGAAGCTTTCTTT. Amino acid sequence: CASSLIPGGTEAFF.

This chain links TRBV6-4 with TRBJ2-3, with 12 bases lining up with TRBD2. Unmatched junction bases numbered 3, after V lost 4 bases and J lost 4 bases. The CDR3 covers 15 residues. Looked up from germline, CDR1 is MRHNA and CDR2 is SNTAGT. The CDR3 here is CASSGLAGESDTQYF. Written as DNA, the CDR3 is TGTGCCAGCAGTGGACTAGCGGGAGAGTCAGATACGCAGTATTTT.

The chain has TRBV28 and TRBJ1-5, with no clear D. Germline-derived CDR1 and CDR2 are MDHEN and SYDVKM. This CDR3 has 15 amino acids. V lost 3 bases, J lost 2 bases, and 11 bases lay in between. The CDR3 region is CASSFVAGGNQPQHF. In DNA form, the CDR3 reads TGTGCCAGCAGTTTTGTGGCCGGGGGCAATCAGCCCCAGCATTTT.

This chain uses TRBV4-1 with TRBJ2-7; D is uncertain. V lost 2 bases and J 2 bases, leaving 13 bases between the germline ends. The CDR3 runs 15 residues. The germline V gene has CDR1 MGHRA and CDR2 YSYEKL. The CDR3 region is CASSQSFQITYEQYF. The DNA for the CDR3 is TGCGCCAGCAGCCAATCGTTTCAGATAACCTACGAGCAGTACTTC.

The J gene is TRBJ1-6, the V gene TRBV24-1, with TRBD1 as a possible D gene (6 bases). Trimming removed 1 base at V and 5 bases at J, with 17 bases between. Germline values: CDR1 KGHDR, CDR2 SFDVKD. The CDR3 runs 18 residues. The CDR3 DNA sequence: TGTGCCACCAGTGATTTAACCGAACGGGACATAGATAATTCACCCCTCCACTTT. This translates into CATSDLTERDIDNSPLHF.

The rearrangement joins TRBV9 to TRBJ2-5, with 7 bases identical to TRBD2. The CDR3 contains 14 residues. V was pared by 2 bases and J by 4 bases, with 5 bases of the junction left unmatched. Germline lookup yields CDR1 SGDLS and CDR2 YYNGEE. The CDR3 DNA follows: TGTGCCAGCAGCGTGCCGGGGGGAGGAGAGACCCAGTACTTC. This sequence encodes CASSVPGGGETQYF.

The rearrangement uses TRBV28 and TRBJ1-1, with D possibly matching TRBD1 (5 bases). Trimming took 3 bases from V and 4 from J, leaving 15 bases between them. Germline loops: CDR1 MDHEN, CDR2 SYDVKM. CDR3 length equals 15 residues. The CDR3 sequence is CASSFSRQPITEAFF. CDR3 coding DNA: TGTGCCAGCAGTTTCTCGCGACAGCCGATCACTGAAGCTTTCTTT.

V gene TRBV25-1 combines with J gene TRBJ1-6; 8 bases are shared with TRBD1. Germline CDR1 reads MGHDK; CDR2 reads SYGVNS. V shed 6 bases and J 5 bases; nucleotides not matched to a gene: 3. This CDR3 is 14 amino acids long. CDR3 DNA: TGTGCCAGCAGCCGGACAGGGAATAATTCACCCCTCCACTTT. It is translated as CASSRTGNNSPLHF.

This clone was recorded only once. The chain joins TRBV6-5 to TRBJ2-7; 11 bases map to TRBD2. Germline CDR1 is MNHEY and CDR2 is SVGAGI. The CDR3 is made up of 15 amino acids. The ends lost 6 bases at V and 4 bases at J; junction bases unmatched: 8. CDR3 sequence: CASRGTSGGIYEQYF. The CDR3 nucleotides read TGTGCCAGCAGGGGTACTAGCGGGGGAATTTACGAGCAGTACTTC.

This rearrangement joins TRBV5-1 to TRBJ2-1; no firm D call. This CDR3 region has 13 residues. Trimming removed 2 bases at V and 5 bases at J, with 8 bases between. Per germline, CDR1 SGHRS and CDR2 YFSETQ. The CDR3 loop is CASSFRLDNEQFF. As DNA, the CDR3 is TGCGCCAGCAGCTTTAGATTGGACAATGAGCAGTTCTTC. The full variable domain, in which reference TRBV5-1 and TRBJ2-1 provide the parts outside the CDR3, is KAGVTQTPRYLIKTRGQQVTLSCSPISGHRSVSWYQQTPGQGLQFLFEYFSETQRNKGNFPGRFSGRQFSNSRSEMNVSTLELGDSALYLCASSFRLDNEQFFGPGTRLTVL.

This chain joins TRBV5-6 and TRBJ2-7; TRBD1 matches at 8 bases. The junction had 4 bases not matched to a gene; V was cut back by 2 bases and J by 0 bases. The CDR3 consists of 15 residues. Germline CDR1 SGHDT, CDR2 YYEEEE. CDR3 DNA sequence: TGTGCCAGCAGCTTAGGGACAGGATTCTCCTACGAGCAGTACTTC. Translation: CASSLGTGFSYEQYF.

Here the CDR3 reads CASSLPGFETQYF. CDR3 DNA sequence: TGTGCCAGCAGTTTACCCGGGTTCGAGACCCAGTACTTC. J is TRBJ2-5 and V is TRBV28; no definite D call. Per germline, CDR1 MDHEN and CDR2 SYDVKM. The CDR3 covers 13 residues. The V gene lost 2 bases and the J gene lost 5 bases, with 9 bases spanning the gap.

This clone turned up a few times. This chain uses TRBV20-1 with TRBJ2-5, with 10 bases fitting TRBD1. With V trimmed by 3 bases and J by 4 bases, 11 bases remained unmatched. This CDR3 is 16 amino acids long. The germline V gene has CDR1 DFQATT and CDR2 SNEGSKA (reference sequence). The CDR3 DNA reads TGCAGTGCTAGTACCGGGACAGGGGATCGAGGAGAGACCCAGTACTTC. It translates to CSASTGTGDRGETQYF.

The rearrangement uses TRBV18 and TRBJ2-5; D is unresolved. Trimming cost V 4 bases and J 1 base, with 10 bases left between them. Germline V lookup: CDR1 KGHSH, CDR2 LQKENI. The CDR3 is made up of 14 amino acids. CDR3 nucleotides: TGTGCCAGCTCACGAGAGAACTCCCAAGAGACCCAGTACTTC. Its translation is CASSRENSQETQYF.

The J gene is TRBJ1-1, the V gene TRBV18; no clear D. Germline V gene lookup returns CDR1 KGHSH and CDR2 LQKENI. V was cut by 1 base and J by 6 bases, with 6 bases left in between. The CDR3 totals 12 residues. The CDR3 nucleotides read TGTGCCAGCTCACCACGGCTAGCTGAAGCTTTCTTT. Amino acid sequence: CASSPRLAEAFF.

This clone was seen a handful of times. V gene TRBV14 combines with J gene TRBJ1-3, with D tentatively TRBD1 (6 bases). This CDR3 is built from 15 residues. The germline CDR1 and CDR2 sequences are SGHDN and FVKESK. V dropped 0 bases and J dropped 8 bases, with 14 bases sitting between them. This CDR3 reads CASSQEGRGWHTIYF. As DNA, the CDR3 is TGTGCCAGCAGCCAAGAAGGCAGGGGTTGGCACACCATATATTTT.

This rearrangement joins TRBV3-1 (or the pseudogene TRBV3-2) to TRBJ2-7; tentative D call: TRBD2 (6 bases). The CDR3 is 18 residues long. Per the germline V gene, CDR1 is LGHDT and CDR2 is YNNKEL (reference sequence). V shed 0 bases and J shed 6 bases, with 24 bases lying between them. The CDR3 coding sequence is TGTGCCAGCAGCCAAGAAGAGTCAGGCGGGGCTACCGGTCGCGAGCAGTACTTC. Translating it yields CASSQEESGGATGREQYF.

V is TRBV5-1 and J is TRBJ2-1, with D hard to call. In germline, CDR1 is SGHRS, CDR2 YFSETQ. V lost 0 bases and J lost 0, with 7 bases in between. This CDR3 comprises 15 residues. Here the CDR3 reads CASSLDRSSYNEQFF. The CDR3 nucleotides read TGCGCCAGCAGCTTGGACAGAAGCTCCTACAATGAGCAGTTCTTC.

This clone was seen a few times. The chain links TRBV28 to TRBJ2-7; 7 positions agree with TRBD1. Looked up from germline, CDR1 is MDHEN and CDR2 is SYDVKM. The CDR3 covers 15 residues. The trim removed 1 base at V and 6 bases at J, leaving 9 bases unmatched. The CDR3 DNA reads TGTGCCAGCAGTTTATACCCGACGACAGGGTTCGAGCAGTACTTC. Amino acid sequence: CASSLYPTTGFEQYF.